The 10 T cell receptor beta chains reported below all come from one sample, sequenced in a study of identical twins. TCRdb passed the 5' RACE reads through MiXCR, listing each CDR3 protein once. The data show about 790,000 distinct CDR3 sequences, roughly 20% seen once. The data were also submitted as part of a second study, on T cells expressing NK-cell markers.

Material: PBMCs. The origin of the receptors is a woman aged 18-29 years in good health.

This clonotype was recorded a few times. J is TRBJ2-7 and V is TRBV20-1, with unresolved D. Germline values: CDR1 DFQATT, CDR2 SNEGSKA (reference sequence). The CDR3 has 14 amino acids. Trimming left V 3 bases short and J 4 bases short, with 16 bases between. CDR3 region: CSASPPGKHYEQYF. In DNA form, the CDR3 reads TGCAGTGCTAGCCCCCCGGGCAAACATTACGAGCAGTACTTC.

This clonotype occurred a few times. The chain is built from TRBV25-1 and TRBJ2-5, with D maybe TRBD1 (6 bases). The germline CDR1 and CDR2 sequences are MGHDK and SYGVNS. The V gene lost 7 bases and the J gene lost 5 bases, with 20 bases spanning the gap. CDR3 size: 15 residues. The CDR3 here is CASTPSLGAAETQYF. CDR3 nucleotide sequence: TGTGCCAGCACCCCTTCCCTGGGGGCAGCGGAGACCCAGTACTTC.

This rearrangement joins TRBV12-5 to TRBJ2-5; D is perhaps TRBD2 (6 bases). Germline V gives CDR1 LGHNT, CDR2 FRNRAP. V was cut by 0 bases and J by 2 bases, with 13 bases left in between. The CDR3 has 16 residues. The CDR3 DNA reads TGTGCTAGTGGTTTGGTATCCGCGGGGCCTCAAGAGACCCAGTACTTC. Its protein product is CASGLVSAGPQETQYF.

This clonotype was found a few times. CDR3 loop: CASTGTRTGELFF. The CDR3 DNA reads as TGCGCCAGCACCGGGACTAGAACCGGGGAGCTGTTTTTT. The rearrangement links TRBV10-2 to TRBJ2-2; 8 bases map to TRBD2. The CDR3 is made up of 13 amino acids. V lost 7 bases to trimming and J lost 5 bases; unmatched junction nucleotides: 3. Germline lookup yields CDR1 WSHSY and CDR2 SAAADI.

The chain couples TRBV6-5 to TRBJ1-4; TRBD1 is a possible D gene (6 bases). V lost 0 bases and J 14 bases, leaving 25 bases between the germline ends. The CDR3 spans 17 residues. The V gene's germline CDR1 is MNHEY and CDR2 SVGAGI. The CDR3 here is CASSYSKQAFGGGWLFF. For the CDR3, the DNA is TGTGCCAGCAGTTACTCGAAACAGGCCTTCGGTGGGGGCTGGCTGTTTTTT.

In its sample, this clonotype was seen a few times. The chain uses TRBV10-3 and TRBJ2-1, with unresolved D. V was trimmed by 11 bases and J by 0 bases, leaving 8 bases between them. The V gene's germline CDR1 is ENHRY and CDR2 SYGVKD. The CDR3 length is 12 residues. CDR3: CAASSSYNEQFF. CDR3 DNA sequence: TGTGCCGCGTCTAGCTCCTACAATGAGCAGTTCTTC.

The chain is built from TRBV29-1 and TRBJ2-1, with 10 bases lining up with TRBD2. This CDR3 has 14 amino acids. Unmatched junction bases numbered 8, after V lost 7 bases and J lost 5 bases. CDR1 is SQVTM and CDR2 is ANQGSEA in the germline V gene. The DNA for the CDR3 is TGCAGCGCTTTAACTAGCGGGGTAAACAATGAGCAGTTCTTC. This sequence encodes CSALTSGVNNEQFF.

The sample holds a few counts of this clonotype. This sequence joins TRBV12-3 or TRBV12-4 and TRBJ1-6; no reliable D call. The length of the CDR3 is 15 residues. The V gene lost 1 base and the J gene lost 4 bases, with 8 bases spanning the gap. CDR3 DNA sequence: TGTGCCAGCAGTTTAGTAGCCGAGTATAATTCACCCCTCCACTTT. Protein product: CASSLVAEYNSPLHF.

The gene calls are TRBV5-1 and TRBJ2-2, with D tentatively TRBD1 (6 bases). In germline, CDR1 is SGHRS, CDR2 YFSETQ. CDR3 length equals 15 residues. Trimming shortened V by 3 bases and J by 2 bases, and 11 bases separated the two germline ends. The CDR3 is CASSSTGLNTGELFF. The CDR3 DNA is TGCGCCAGCAGCTCAACAGGGTTAAACACCGGGGAGCTGTTTTTT.

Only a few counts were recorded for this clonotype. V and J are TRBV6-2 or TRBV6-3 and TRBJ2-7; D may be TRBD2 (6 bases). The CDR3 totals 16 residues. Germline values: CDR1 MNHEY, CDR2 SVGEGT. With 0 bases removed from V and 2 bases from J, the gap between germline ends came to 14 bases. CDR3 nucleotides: TGTGCCAGCAGTTACTCGTTAGCGGCTCTCACCTACGAGCAGTACTTC. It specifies CASSYSLAALTYEQYF.